The rows below give T cell receptor beta chains drawn from one sample of a study of blood T cell repertoires in COVID-19. Generated by immunoSEQ multiplex PCR, the TCRdb table keeps only in-frame clones and is missing some. The table shows around 150,000 clones, with 81% occurring only once. Sequenced sample: peripheral blood. These receptor sequences come from a man aged 55 to 70 with active or convalescent COVID-19. Both conserved end residues are part of each CDR3. Each record gives: clone size, V gene, J gene, D gene, CDR3 protein, CDR3 DNA. D genes are given only for firm matches. Some rows mark clone size as missing; the rest say once, few, many or name a class of expanded clone.

>-|TRBV6-6|TRBJ1-2|TRBD1
CASSHGTGNYGYTF
TGTGCCAGCAGCCACGGGACAGGGAACTATGGCTACACCTTC
>-|TRBV7-9|TRBJ2-3|-
CASSLSTDTDTQYF
TGTGCCAGCAGCCTTTCGACAGACACAGATACGCAGTATTTT
>-|TRBV7-8|TRBJ1-5|TRBD1
CASSLGQGSNQPQHF
TGTGCCAGCAGCTTAGGACAGGGAAGCAATCAGCCCCAGCATTTT
>-|TRBV19|TRBJ2-1|TRBD1
CASSTGQGSGTYNEQFF
TGTGCCAGTAGTACCGGACAGGGGTCCGGGACCTACAATGAGCAGTTCTTC
>-|TRBV2|TRBJ2-7|TRBD1
CASSGQGVRQYF
TGTGCCAGCAGCGGACAGGGGGTGAGGCAGTACTTC
>once|TRBV10-1|TRBJ2-2|-
CASTRDSRTGELFF
TGCGCCAGCACCCGGGACTCCAGAACCGGGGAGCTGTTTTTT
>-|TRBV29-1|TRBJ1-1|-
CSVEQGMNTEAFF
TGCAGCGTTGAACAGGGAATGAACACTGAAGCTTTCTTT
>-|TRBV5-1|TRBJ2-1|TRBD2
CASSLGTSGSSYNEQFF
TGCGCCAGCAGCTTGGGAACTAGCGGGAGCTCCTACAATGAGCAGTTCTTC
>once|TRBV5-5|TRBJ1-1|-
CASSRIVGQGTEAFF
TGTGCCAGCAGTAGGATTGTTGGGCAGGGCACTGAAGCTTTCTTT
>-|TRBV4-2|TRBJ1-4|TRBD1
CASSLDRAANEKLFF
TGTGCCAGCAGCCTGGACAGGGCGGCTAATGAAAAACTGTTTTTT
>-|TRBV5-1|TRBJ2-3|-
CASSLGRTDDTQYF
TGCGCCAGCAGCTTGGGCCGGACAGATGATACGCAGTATTTT
>-|TRBV6-5|TRBJ1-5|TRBD1
CASSPDRPWDQPQHF
TGTGCCAGCAGCCCGGACAGGCCGTGGGATCAGCCCCAGCATTTT
>-|TRBV5-4|TRBJ1-6|-
CASSMDSSYNSPLHF
TGTGCCAGCAGCATGGACAGCTCCTATAATTCACCCCTCCACTTT
>once|TRBV5-1|TRBJ2-7|TRBD1
CASSSGQGGYEQYF
TGCGCCAGCAGCTCAGGACAGGGAGGCTACGAGCAGTACTTC
>-|TRBV6-6|TRBJ1-2|TRBD1
CASSYGTGDYGYTF
TGTGCCAGCAGTTACGGGACAGGGGACTATGGCTACACCTTC
>-|TRBV12-3/TRBV12-4|TRBJ1-1|-
CASSSGVIPEAFF
TGTGCCAGCAGTTCCGGGGTGATTCCTGAAGCTTTCTTT
>once|TRBV28|TRBJ1-5|-
CASSPGGGLGPQHF
TGTGCCAGCAGCCCCGGGGGGGGTTTGGGGCCCCAGCATTTT
>-|TRBV4-1|TRBJ1-2|TRBD1
CASSQRQGVDYGYTF
TGCGCCAGCAGCCAGCGACAGGGGGTCGACTATGGCTACACCTTC
>-|TRBV21-1|TRBJ2-5|-
CASSKRRFQETQYF
TGTGCCAGCAGCAAACGGAGGTTCCAAGAGACCCAGTACTTC
>few|TRBV5-1|TRBJ2-7|TRBD1
CASSWGQGEYEQYF
TGCGCCAGCAGCTGGGGTCAGGGGGAATACGAGCAGTACTTC
>-|TRBV7-2|TRBJ2-1|-
CASSNGTRYNEQFF
TGTGCCAGCAGCAATGGGACTCGTTACAATGAGCAGTTCTTC
>-|TRBV3-1/TRBV3-2|TRBJ2-7|TRBD2
CASSQDKLAGGYEQYF
TGTGCCAGCAGCCAAGATAAACTAGCGGGCGGATACGAGCAGTACTTC
>-|TRBV6-1|TRBJ2-7|TRBD1
CASSAQPGTGISGRLYEQYF
TGTGCCAGCAGTGCCCAACCCGGGACAGGAATCTCCGGTCGGCTCTACGAGCAGTACTTC
>-|TRBV2|TRBJ1-2|-
CASRSDSASYGYTF
TGTGCCAGCAGGTCTGACAGTGCTTCCTATGGCTACACCTTC
>-|TRBV2|TRBJ2-7|TRBD2
CASSGGGGYEQYF
TGTGCCAGCAGTGGCGGGGGGGGATACGAGCAGTACTTC
>-|TRBV20-1|TRBJ2-3|TRBD2
CSASLAGGPDTQYF
TGCAGTGCTAGTTTAGCGGGAGGCCCAGATACGCAGTATTTT
>-|TRBV27|TRBJ1-4|-
CASNLRGYGEKLFF
TGTGCCAGCAATTTACGGGGTTACGGTGAAAAACTGTTTTTT
>-|TRBV5-6|TRBJ2-1|TRBD1
CASSIDRGRTYNEQFF
TGTGCCAGCAGCATAGACAGGGGGCGGACCTACAATGAGCAGTTCTTC
>-|TRBV20-1|TRBJ2-7|-
CSVGRPYEQYF
TGCAGTGTAGGGAGGCCCTACGAGCAGTACTTC
>once|TRBV5-1|TRBJ1-1|TRBD1
CASSLDTGEIFF
TGCGCCAGCAGCTTGGATACAGGGGAGATTTTCTTT
>few|TRBV2|TRBJ1-5|TRBD1
CASSKGGFNQPQHF
TGTGCCAGCAGTAAAGGGGGCTTCAATCAGCCCCAGCATTTT
>-|TRBV6-1|TRBJ2-7|-
CASKELQYF
TGTGCCAGCAAGGAGCTCCAGTACTTC
>-|TRBV3-1/TRBV3-2|TRBJ2-5|TRBD2
CASSLGLARETQYF
TGTGCCAGCTCTCTAGGACTAGCGAGGGAGACCCAGTACTTC
>-|TRBV9|TRBJ2-7|TRBD1
CASSVGDRADYEQYF
TGTGCCAGCAGCGTAGGGGACAGGGCCGACTACGAGCAGTACTTC
>-|TRBV5-1|TRBJ2-7|TRBD2
CASSFLAGDRYEQYF
TGCGCCAGCAGCTTCTTAGCGGGGGATCGCTACGAGCAGTACTTC
>-|TRBV28|TRBJ1-4|-
CASSLVRVPKLFF
TGTGCCAGCAGTTTGGTGAGAGTCCCAAAACTGTTTTTT
>-|TRBV7-2|TRBJ2-6|-
CASSSNSGANVLTF
TGTGCCAGCAGTTCCAACTCTGGGGCCAACGTCCTGACTTTC
>-|TRBV2|TRBJ1-4|-
CASRNRGINEKLFF
TGTGCCAGCAGAAACAGAGGGATTAATGAAAAACTGTTTTTT
>-|TRBV7-2|TRBJ1-1|-
CASRPAPGRGNTEAFF
TGTGCCAGCAGACCCGCCCCGGGCAGGGGGAACACTGAAGCTTTCTTT
>-|TRBV7-7|TRBJ2-2|TRBD2
CASSKGTSGGAGELFF
TGTGCCAGCAGCAAAGGGACTAGCGGGGGTGCCGGGGAGCTGTTTTTT
>once|TRBV7-8|TRBJ2-1|TRBD2
CASSLRGGTSGGKTYNEQFF
TGTGCCAGCAGCCTACGGGGTGGGACTAGCGGGGGAAAAACCTACAATGAGCAGTTCTTC
>-|TRBV28|TRBJ1-4|TRBD1
CASSGGQGPEKLFF
TGTGCCAGCAGTGGGGGACAGGGACCTGAAAAACTGTTTTTT
>-|TRBV7-6|TRBJ2-7|-
CASSSSSRDTDYEQYF
TGTGCCAGCAGCTCCTCAAGCCGGGACACCGACTACGAGCAGTACTTC
>-|TRBV29-1|TRBJ1-2|-
CSLGGFNGYTF
TGCAGCCTGGGAGGGTTTAATGGCTACACCTTC
>-|TRBV19|TRBJ2-7|TRBD1
CASRPGTGQAYEQYF
TGTGCCAGTAGACCCGGGACAGGGCAAGCCTACGAGCAGTACTTC